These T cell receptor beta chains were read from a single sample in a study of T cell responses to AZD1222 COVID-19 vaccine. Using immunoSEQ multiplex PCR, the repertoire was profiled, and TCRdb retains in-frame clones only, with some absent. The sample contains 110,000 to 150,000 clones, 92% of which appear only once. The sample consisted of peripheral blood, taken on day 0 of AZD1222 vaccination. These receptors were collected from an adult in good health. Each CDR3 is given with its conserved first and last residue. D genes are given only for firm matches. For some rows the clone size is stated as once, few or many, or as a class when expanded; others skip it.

CDR3 protein: CASAETGTVGASYGYTF; CDR3 DNA: TGTGCCAGCGCGGAGACGGGTACAGTCGGAGCTTCTTATGGCTACACCTTC; clone size: NA; V gene: TRBV7-3; D gene: NA; J gene: TRBJ1-2
CDR3 protein: CASSQDFASTDTQYF; CDR3 DNA: TGCGCCAGCAGCCAAGACTTCGCTAGCACAGATACGCAGTATTTT; clone size: NA; V gene: TRBV4-1; D gene: NA; J gene: TRBJ2-3
CDR3 protein: CAWRLATWTDTQYF; CDR3 DNA: TGTGCCTGGAGGCTAGCGACTTGGACAGATACGCAGTATTTT; clone size: NA; V gene: TRBV30; D gene: NA; J gene: TRBJ2-3
CDR3 protein: CASSLARTGNREQFF; CDR3 DNA: TGTGCCAGCAGCTTAGCAAGGACAGGGAATAGGGAGCAGTTCTTC; clone size: NA; V gene: TRBV11-1; D gene: TRBD1; J gene: TRBJ2-1
CDR3 protein: CASSVGARGGTTEAFF; CDR3 DNA: TGTGCCAGCAGCGTAGGAGCCAGGGGTGGCACCACTGAAGCTTTCTTT; clone size: NA; V gene: TRBV9; D gene: NA; J gene: TRBJ1-1
CDR3 protein: CASSDWETQYF; CDR3 DNA: TGTGCCAGCAGTGATTGGGAGACCCAGTACTTC; clone size: NA; V gene: TRBV2; D gene: NA; J gene: TRBJ2-5
CDR3 protein: CASSYASGGAGDTQYF; CDR3 DNA: TGTGCCAGCAGTTACGCTAGCGGGGGGGCCGGGGATACGCAGTATTTT; clone size: NA; V gene: TRBV6-5; D gene: TRBD2; J gene: TRBJ2-3
CDR3 protein: CASSYGGANQPQHF; CDR3 DNA: TGTGCCAGCAGTTACGGGGGTGCCAATCAGCCCCAGCATTTT; clone size: NA; V gene: TRBV6-5; D gene: NA; J gene: TRBJ1-5
CDR3 protein: CASSRHSGNTIYF; CDR3 DNA: TGTGCCAGCAGCCGTCACTCTGGAAACACCATATATTTT; clone size: few; V gene: TRBV7-8; D gene: NA; J gene: TRBJ1-3
CDR3 protein: CTSSQDSQGAPYEQYF; CDR3 DNA: TGCACCAGCAGCCAAGATTCACAGGGGGCTCCCTACGAGCAGTACTTC; clone size: few; V gene: TRBV1; D gene: NA; J gene: TRBJ2-7
CDR3 protein: CASSIALVSDYGYTF; CDR3 DNA: TGTGCCAGTAGTATCGCATTGGTGTCGGACTATGGCTACACCTTC; clone size: NA; V gene: TRBV19; D gene: NA; J gene: TRBJ1-2
CDR3 protein: CASSQEGRGRDGYTF; CDR3 DNA: TGCGCCAGCAGCCAAGAGGGCAGGGGGAGGGATGGCTACACCTTC; clone size: NA; V gene: TRBV4-3; D gene: TRBD1; J gene: TRBJ1-2
CDR3 protein: CASSLGTGTPLHF; CDR3 DNA: TGTGCCAGCAGCTTAGGGACCGGGACTCCCCTCCACTTT; clone size: once; V gene: TRBV13; D gene: NA; J gene: TRBJ1-6